This T cell receptor (beta chain) was found in a study of blood T cell repertoires in COVID-19. The overall study: Acute and convalescent COVID-19 samples came from the United States, Italy and Spain. PBMCs, B-cell-depleted T cells, or T cells provided the cDNA or gDNA that made up the material.

The CDR3 is 14 amino acids. CDR1 and CDR2 (germline): MNHEY, SMNVEV (reference sequence). V shed 4 bases and J shed 0 bases, with 7 bases lying between them. Authors' analysis steps: Amplification of reference gene primers provided the estimated nucleated cell counts. Generated by immunoSEQ multiplex PCR, the TCRdb table keeps only in-frame clones and is missing some. The V and J calls and clone size were taken over from that table, and D and trimming were inferred from the DNA. The sample carries 350,000 or so clones, 83% recorded once. The rearrangement uses TRBV27 and TRBJ2-1, with D perhaps matching TRBD2 (5 bases). The material sequenced was peripheral blood. This sequence was found in a man aged 30 to 45 with active or convalescent COVID-19. The CDR3 protein is CASSWSGSYNEQFF. The DNA of the CDR3 is TGTGCCAGCAGTTGGAGCGGCTCCTACAATGAGCAGTTCTTC.